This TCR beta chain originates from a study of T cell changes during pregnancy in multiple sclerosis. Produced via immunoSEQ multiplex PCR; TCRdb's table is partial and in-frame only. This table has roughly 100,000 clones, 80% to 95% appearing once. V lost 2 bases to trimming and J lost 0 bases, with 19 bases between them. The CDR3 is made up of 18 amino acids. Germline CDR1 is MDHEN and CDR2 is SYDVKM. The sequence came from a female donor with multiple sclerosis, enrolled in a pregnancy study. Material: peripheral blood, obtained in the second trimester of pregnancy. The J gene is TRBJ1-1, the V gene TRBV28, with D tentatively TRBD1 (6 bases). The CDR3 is CASSLRVNRAEMNTEAFF. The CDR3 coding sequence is TGTGCCAGCAGTTTACGGGTCAACAGGGCTGAGATGAACACTGAAGCTTTCTTT. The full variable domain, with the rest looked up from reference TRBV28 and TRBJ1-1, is DVKVTQSSRYLVKRTGEKVFLECVQDMDHENMFWYRQDPGLGLRLIYFSYDVKMKEKGDIPEGYSVSREKKERFSLILESASTNQTSMYLCASSLRVNRAEMNTEAFFGQGTRLTVV.